This T cell receptor beta chain is from a study of blood T cells in healthy people across ages. Background on the study: T cells yielded about one barcoded beta molecule per two cells through template switching.

The total RNA that was extracted per sample amounted to at least 5 micrograms. With a J-beta primer mix and a sample-barcoded 5' primer, a second PCR ran roughly 6 to 12 cycles. A template-switch adaptor with 12 random nucleotides tagged each cDNA molecule. TCRdb used MiXCR to reprocess the 5' RACE reads, holding one entry per CDR3 protein. The sample contains 1.5 million to 1.8 million distinct CDR3 sequences, about 45% of which appear only once. Study observations and caveats: CMV status of donors was not determined, possibly confounding expanded clonotype changes.

On this clonotype itself: No antigen is known for it.

The clonotype was recovered from a woman between 18 and 30 years old in good health. Input material: blood.

CDR3 sequence (DNA): TGCAGTGCCTCCGGGGGCATTGCTAACTATGGCTACACCTTC. Its translation is CSASGGIANYGYTF. This rearrangement joins TRBV20-1 to TRBJ1-2, with a weak D call TRBD1 (6 bases). Germline V lookup: CDR1 DFQATT, CDR2 SNEGSKA (reference sequence). There are 14 residues in the CDR3. V gave up 6 bases and J gave up 0 bases, with 14 bases separating them.